One and the same sample provided the 14 T cell receptor beta chains below, sequenced in a study of CD8 T cells in ankylosing spondylitis. TCRdb used MiXCR to reprocess the 5' RACE reads, holding one entry per CDR3 protein. This repertoire shows 150,000 to 200,000 distinct CDR3 sequences, around 9.6% found once; its top ten account for over 13%. The sample comprised blood, either unsorted or a sorted T cell fraction (not recorded which). The source is a female donor with ankylosing spondylitis or in good health (not recorded which).

This clonotype appeared a few times. The rearrangement links TRBV9 to TRBJ2-7; 7 bases map to TRBD1. CDR1 and CDR2 (germline): SGDLS, YYNGEE. The V and J ends lost 3 bases and 1 base, in that order; junction bases with no gene match: 7. This CDR3 spans 15 amino acids. CDR3 nucleotides: TGTGCCAGCAGCGCCTCCGCGGACAGGTCCTACGAGCAGTACTTC. This translates into CASSASADRSYEQYF. Drawing the rest from reference TRBV9 and TRBJ2-7, the complete variable domain is DSGVTQTPKHLITATGQRVTLRCSPRSGDLSVYWYQQSLDQGLQFLIQYYNGEERAKGNILERFSAQQFPDLHSELNLSSLELGDSALYFCASSASADRSYEQYFGPGTRLTVT.

This clonotype occurred many times. The chain recombines TRBV29-1 with TRBJ2-2, with 9 bases lining up with TRBD2. V lost 5 bases, J lost 5 bases, and 0 bases stayed unmatched. The CDR3 covers 12 residues. Germline assignment: CDR1 SQVTM and CDR2 ANQGSEA. In DNA, the CDR3 is TGCAGCGTTACTAGCGGGACCGGGGAGCTGTTTTTT. Translating gives CSVTSGTGELFF.

The chain links TRBV20-1 to TRBJ2-2; TRBD1 matches 8 bases. Germline V CDR1 and CDR2: DFQATT, SNEGSKA (reference sequence). This CDR3 has 18 residues. Trimming took 0 bases from V and 1 from J; bases not matched to a gene: 10. CDR3 nucleotide sequence: TGCAGTGCTAGAGATTCCCTATGGACAGGGAAGAACACCGGGGAGCTGTTTTTT. It yields the protein CSARDSLWTGKNTGELFF.

The chain is built from TRBV20-1 and TRBJ2-7, with 7 nucleotides matching TRBD2. The CDR3 covers 14 residues. Unmatched junction bases numbered 9, after V lost 3 bases and J lost 4 bases. Germline V gene sequence: CDR1 DFQATT, CDR2 SNEGSKA (reference sequence). The CDR3 is CSARWGEGGYEQYF. The CDR3 region has the DNA TGCAGTGCTAGGTGGGGGGAGGGCGGGTACGAGCAGTACTTC.

This clonotype was detected only a few times. V usage is TRBV6-5 and J usage is TRBJ1-5, with D uncertain. The CDR3 is 16 residues long. V was clipped by 6 bases and J by 5 bases, with 20 bases between them. The germline V gene encodes CDR1 MNHEY and CDR2 SVGAGI. CDR3 protein: CASSYGRTASYQPQHF. CDR3 DNA sequence: TGTGCCAGCAGCTACGGTCGAACAGCTTCTTATCAGCCCCAGCATTTT.

The CDR3 protein is CASSYSDGSEQFF. Here the CDR3 DNA reads TGTGCCAGCAGTTACTCGGATGGGTCCGAGCAGTTCTTC. This sequence joins TRBV6-2 or TRBV6-3 and TRBJ2-1; D remains ambiguous. The germline V gene encodes CDR1 MNHEY and CDR2 SVGEGT. The CDR3 extends over 13 amino acids. Trimming stripped 0 bases from V and 10 bases from J, with 10 bases between.

The chain links TRBV5-6 to TRBJ1-2; 9 bases map to TRBD1. The CDR3 is 14 amino acids. Germline CDR1 reads SGHDT; CDR2 reads YYEEEE. With 4 bases clipped from V and 6 bases from J, the junction kept 7 bases outside the gene matches. The chain's CDR3 is CASSPVTGGNGYTF. The CDR3 region has the DNA TGTGCCAGCAGCCCGGTGACAGGGGGTAATGGCTACACCTTC.

As regards this clonotype: Given a much more abundant clone one base away, this may be a read error. The chain uses TRBV20-1 and TRBJ1-2; no clear D. This CDR3 region has 12 residues. Per germline, CDR1 DFQATT and CDR2 SNEGSKA (reference sequence). Trimming pared 0 bases from V and 4 bases from J, leaving 6 bases between. The CDR3 sequence: CSARDMTYGYTF. CDR3 DNA sequence: TGCAGTGCTAGAGATATGACCTATGGCTACACCTTC.

This clonotype was found many times. This rearrangement joins TRBV7-2 to TRBJ1-4; 9 bases align to TRBD1. J gave up 8 bases and V 4 bases, and 8 bases lay outside the gene matches. Germline V gene data show CDR1 as SGHTA and CDR2 as FQGNSA. This CDR3 region has 15 residues. The CDR3 reads CASSSTGTGREKLFF. The DNA for the CDR3 is TGTGCCAGCAGCTCAACCGGGACAGGGCGGGAAAAACTGTTTTTT. Based on the CDR3 plus reference TRBV7-2 and TRBJ1-4, the full variable domain is GAGVSQSPSNKVTEKGKDVELRCDPISGHTALYWYRQSLGQGLEFLIYFQGNSAPDKSGLPSDRFSAERTGGSVSTLTIQRTQQEDSAVYLCASSSTGTGREKLFFGSGTQLSVL.

This clonotype was counted many times. The chain carries TRBV18 and TRBJ1-2; D is possibly TRBD1 (6 bases). CDR1 and CDR2 (germline): KGHSH, LQKENI. Trimming cost V 3 bases and J 8 bases, with 16 bases left between them. This CDR3 is built from 14 residues. CDR3 in DNA: TGTGCCAGCTCACCGGAATTCCCGACAGGCGGCTACACCTTC. It translates to CASSPEFPTGGYTF.

This clonotype appeared many times. The chain carries TRBV7-9 and TRBJ1-1, with 7 bases matching TRBD1. The CDR3 contains 13 residues. The V gene end was trimmed by 5 bases and the J gene end by 7 bases; junction bases not matched to a gene: 7. Germline CDR1 and CDR2: SEHNR and FQNEAQ (reference sequence). CDR3 DNA: TGTGCCAGCAGCCTTTCCGGGACAGATGAAGCTTTCTTT. This gives the protein CASSLSGTDEAFF.

This clonotype was recorded once. A much larger clone is a single base away; this may be a read error. This sequence joins TRBV7-9 and TRBJ1-4; 9 nucleotides align to TRBD1. CDR1 SEHNR and CDR2 FQNEAQ come from the germline V gene (reference sequence). The CDR3 is 15 amino acids. This CDR3 reads CDSSSRTGEWEKLFF. The CDR3 DNA reads as TGTGACAGCAGCTCCCGGACAGGGGAGTGGGAAAAACTGTTTTTT.

The chain combines TRBV5-5 with TRBJ2-7; D gene uncertain. The CDR3 totals 12 residues. Germline V lookup: CDR1 SGHKS, CDR2 YYEKEE (reference sequence). Trimming shortened V by 1 base and J by 6 bases, and 8 bases separated the two germline ends. The CDR3 reads CASSLFESEQYF. CDR3 coding DNA: TGTGCCAGCAGCTTGTTCGAGTCCGAGCAGTACTTC. The variable domain in full, with the rest retrieved from reference TRBV5-5 and TRBJ2-7, is DAGVTQSPTHLIKTRGQQVTLRCSPISGHKSVSWYQQVLGQGPQFIFQYYEKEERGRGNFPDRFSARQFPNYSSELNVNALLLGDSALYLCASSLFESEQYFGPGTRLTVT.

The chain combines TRBV9 with TRBJ1-2; D perhaps matches TRBD1 (6 bases). Germline V gene lookup returns CDR1 SGDLS and CDR2 YYNGEE. The V end was cut by 3 bases, the J end by 6 bases, with 15 bases between. CDR3 length: 14 residues. DNA of the CDR3: TGTGCCAGCAGCGCAGCGGACAGACTAGATGGCTACACCTTC. Translation gives CASSAADRLDGYTF.